One and the same sample provided the 25 T cell receptor beta chains below, sequenced in a study of blood T cell repertoires in COVID-19. Profiled with immunoSEQ multiplex PCR; TCRdb holds only in-frame clones, not every one. Of approximately 200,000 clones in the sample, roughly 77% were seen once. Input material: peripheral blood. These receptors came from a woman of 80 years or more with COVID-19, enrolled during active disease.

The CDR3, as DNA: TGTGCCAGCAGCCTTGGGGGGGCGAATGGCTACACCTTC. Protein sequence: CASSLGGANGYTF. The rearrangement uses TRBV3-1 (or the pseudogene TRBV3-2) and TRBJ1-2; TRBD1 is a possible D gene (6 bases). CDR3 length equals 13 residues. Per germline, CDR1 LGHDT and CDR2 YNNKEL (reference sequence). V was shortened by 4 bases and J by 6 bases, with 12 bases between the two germline ends.

V is TRBV6-5 and J is TRBJ1-4, with D possibly matching TRBD1 (5 bases). V was trimmed by 6 bases and J by 5 bases, leaving 13 bases between them. The germline V gene encodes CDR1 MNHEY and CDR2 SVGAGI. This CDR3 is 14 amino acids long. In DNA, the CDR3 is TGTGCCAGCAGCTACGGGACTCGAAATGAAAAACTGTTTTTT. Translated, it gives CASSYGTRNEKLFF.

The gene calls are TRBV7-2 and TRBJ1-2, with a weak D call TRBD1 (6 bases). This CDR3 spans 14 amino acids. CDR1 and CDR2 (germline): SGHTA, FQGNSA. V was pared by 0 bases and J by 10 bases, with 15 bases between. CDR3 sequence reads: CASSLALQGRHYTF. In DNA form, the CDR3 reads TGTGCCAGCAGCTTAGCGCTCCAGGGGCGGCACTACACCTTC.

The gene calls are TRBV7-2 and TRBJ2-2; D not certain. Trimming cost V 5 bases and J 0 bases, with 10 bases left between them. There are 15 residues in the CDR3. In germline, CDR1 is SGHTA, CDR2 FQGNSA. CDR3 in DNA: TGTGCCAGCAGCCTAGTAGTTGCGAACACCGGGGAGCTGTTTTTT. It translates to CASSLVVANTGELFF.

The rearrangement uses TRBV4-3 and TRBJ2-1, with 14 positions matching TRBD2. Trimming at V came to 4 bases and at J to 0 bases, leaving 5 bases not matched to a gene. Germline V gene data show CDR1 as LGHNA and CDR2 as YSLEER. This CDR3 is 18 amino acids long. The CDR3 DNA reads TGCGCCAGCAGCCCCCGACTAGCGGGGGGGCCCTCCTACAATGAGCAGTTCTTC. It specifies CASSPRLAGGPSYNEQFF.

The chain uses TRBV5-1 and TRBJ1-6; D is possibly TRBD1 (6 bases). The length of the CDR3 is 15 residues. Looked up from germline, CDR1 is SGHRS and CDR2 is YFSETQ. The V and J ends lost 6 bases and 8 bases respectively, with 18 bases between them. In DNA, the CDR3 is TGCGCCAGCACAGTATTCGGGGGGGCTGATTCACCCCTCCACTTT. Amino acid sequence: CASTVFGGADSPLHF.

This sequence joins TRBV7-9 and TRBJ2-1; D is unresolved. From germline, CDR1 is SEHNR and CDR2 FQNEAQ (reference sequence). CDR3 length: 14 amino acids. Trimming shortened V by 4 bases and J by 2 bases, and 9 bases separated the two germline ends. CDR3 sequence: CASSSLSPYNEQFF. CDR3 sequence (DNA): TGTGCCAGCAGCTCGCTATCCCCCTACAATGAGCAGTTCTTC.

The chain is built from TRBV29-1 and TRBJ2-7, with TRBD1 as a possible D gene (5 bases). Trimming shortened V by 7 bases and J by 11 bases, and 18 bases separated the two germline ends. Germline V gives CDR1 SQVTM, CDR2 ANQGSEA. The CDR3 sequence is 11 residues long. In DNA form, the CDR3 reads TGCAGCGCTTACCTTTTCGAAGGGGAGTACTTC. As protein: CSAYLFEGEYF.

The V call is TRBV29-1, the J call TRBJ1-3; no definite D call. This CDR3 is 14 amino acids long. CDR1 is SQVTM and CDR2 is ANQGSEA in the germline V gene. With 4 bases removed from V and 4 bases from J, the gap between germline ends came to 14 bases. The CDR3 DNA reads as TGCAGCGTTGGCTACGGGAAGGAGGGAAACACCATATATTTT. Its protein product is CSVGYGKEGNTIYF.

V is TRBV5-1 and J is TRBJ1-3, with TRBD1 matching over 8 bases. CDR3 length: 16 amino acids. Trimming at V came to 2 bases and at J to 2 bases, leaving 6 bases not matched to a gene. Germline V gene data show CDR1 as SGHRS and CDR2 as YFSETQ. The CDR3 protein is CASSLDGQGAGNTIYF. The DNA of the CDR3 is TGCGCCAGCAGCTTAGACGGACAGGGAGCTGGAAACACCATATATTTT.

Ten or more counts support this clone. The chain carries TRBV30 and TRBJ2-2; 7 bases map to TRBD2. With 8 bases clipped from V and 6 bases from J, the junction kept 6 bases outside the gene matches. The CDR3 length is 12 residues. Looked up from germline, CDR1 is GTSNPN and CDR2 is SVGIG (reference sequence). CDR3 loop: CAGALAAGELFF. The CDR3 DNA reads as TGTGCCGGGGCGCTAGCGGCCGGGGAGCTGTTTTTT. The complete variable domain, with remaining parts taken from reference TRBV30 and TRBJ2-2, reads SQTIHQWPATLVQPVGSPLSLECTVEGTSNPNLYWYRQAAGRGLQLLFYSVGIGQISSEVPQNLSASRPQDRQFILSSKKLLLSDSGFYLCAGALAAGELFFGEGSRLTVL.

This clone was recorded only once. This chain uses TRBV5-1 with TRBJ1-2, with D unclear. Trimming pared 4 bases from V and 7 bases from J, leaving 17 bases between. The CDR3 length is 14 residues. Germline CDR1 SGHRS, CDR2 YFSETQ. CDR3 nucleotide sequence: TGCGCCAGCAGCACACATGCAAGGGAGCGTGGCTACACCTTC. This encodes CASSTHARERGYTF.

Concerning this clone: This sample also contains other DNA sequences that code for the same CDR3. The genes are TRBV7-2 and TRBJ1-5; possibly TRBD1 for D (5 bases). The CDR3 is 15 amino acids. Germline V CDR1 and CDR2: SGHTA, FQGNSA. V was cut by 1 base and J by 2 bases, with 9 bases left in between. As DNA, the CDR3 is TGTGCCAGCAGCTTAGTGGCGGGGGGCAATCAGCCCCAGCATTTT. It codes for CASSLVAGGNQPQHF.

This clone was observed a handful of times. The V call is TRBV10-3, the J call TRBJ2-7; TRBD2 matches at 8 bases. This CDR3 comprises 15 residues. The germline V gene encodes CDR1 ENHRY and CDR2 SYGVKD. The V and J ends lost 2 bases and 5 bases, in that order; junction bases with no gene match: 8. This CDR3 is CAISEGLAGRHEQYF. DNA of the CDR3: TGTGCCATCAGTGAGGGATTAGCGGGACGCCACGAGCAGTACTTC.

The genes are TRBV5-5 and TRBJ1-5, with 9 bases matching TRBD1. CDR1 and CDR2 from the germline V gene are SGHKS and YYEKEE (reference sequence). The CDR3 is 15 residues long. Trimming at V came to 4 bases and at J to 7 bases, leaving 9 bases not matched to a gene. The CDR3 reads CASSPAGQGLQPQHF. The CDR3 DNA reads as TGTGCCAGCAGCCCCGCGGGACAGGGTTTGCAGCCCCAGCATTTT.

The chain employs TRBV3-1 (or the pseudogene TRBV3-2) and TRBJ2-2; the match to TRBD1 covers 7 bases. The CDR3 sequence is 14 residues long. V lost 1 base, J lost 8 bases, and 4 bases stayed unmatched. Germline-derived CDR1 and CDR2 are LGHDT and YNNKEL (reference sequence). The CDR3 DNA sequence: TGTGCCAGCAGCCAAGGTCACAGGGGTGGGGAGCTGTTTTTT. As protein: CASSQGHRGGELFF.

J is TRBJ1-1 and V is TRBV5-1; D might be TRBD1 (5 bases). The V gene's germline CDR1 is SGHRS and CDR2 YFSETQ. The CDR3 is 14 residues long. V was shortened by 3 bases and J by 1 base, with 10 bases between the two germline ends. This CDR3 is CASSYDTGNTEAFF. The CDR3, as DNA: TGCGCCAGCAGCTACGATACAGGGAACACTGAAGCTTTCTTT.

The rearrangement links TRBV7-9 to TRBJ2-5; 7 positions match TRBD2. The junction had 9 bases not matched to a gene; V was cut back by 7 bases and J by 4 bases. Germline CDR1 and CDR2: SEHNR and FQNEAQ (reference sequence). There are 14 residues in the CDR3. In DNA form, the CDR3 reads TGTGCCAGCACCAGCGGGGCCCTCAGAGAGACCCAGTACTTC. Translation: CASTSGALRETQYF.

The rearrangement joins TRBV5-5 to TRBJ2-1, with D possibly being TRBD2 (5 bases). Germline CDR1 SGHKS, CDR2 YYEKEE (reference sequence). With 0 bases removed from V and 2 bases from J, the gap between germline ends came to 6 bases. The CDR3 is 14 residues long. CDR3 DNA sequence: TGTGCCAGCAGCTTGGACGGGGCCTACAATGAGCAGTTCTTC. Protein: CASSLDGAYNEQFF.

V gene TRBV5-1 combines with J gene TRBJ2-7, with D possibly being TRBD2 (5 bases). The V end lost 4 bases, the J end lost 2 bases, and 13 bases lay between the germline ends. Germline CDR1 and CDR2: SGHRS and YFSETQ. This CDR3 has 14 amino acids. CDR3 coding DNA: TGCGCCAGCAGCGAACCAGGTAGCGCCTACGAGCAGTACTTC. This gives the protein CASSEPGSAYEQYF.

The J gene is TRBJ2-5, the V gene TRBV15; D uncertain. V lost 1 base and J 0 bases, leaving 9 bases between the germline ends. This CDR3 has 15 amino acids. The germline CDR1 and CDR2 sequences are LNHNV and YYDKDF (reference sequence). The CDR3 sequence: CATSRVTGYQETQYF. In nucleotides, the CDR3 is TGTGCCACCAGCAGAGTCACCGGGTACCAAGAGACCCAGTACTTC. The full variable domain, with the rest looked up from reference TRBV15 and TRBJ2-5, is DAMVIQNPRYQVTQFGKPVTLSCSQTLNHNVMYWYQQKSSQAPKLLFHYYDKDFNNEADTPDNFQSRRPNTSFCFLDIRSPGLGDTAMYLCATSRVTGYQETQYFGPGTRLLVL.

This clone was observed a few times. The CDR3 DNA sequence: TGTGCCAGCAGCCCCATGGCGGGGGGATACAATGAGCAGTTCTTC. It is translated as CASSPMAGGYNEQFF. The chain is built from TRBV11-3 and TRBJ2-1; 8 nucleotides match TRBD2. The CDR3 has 15 residues. V lost 5 bases, J lost 4 bases, and 7 bases stayed unmatched. CDR1 SGHNT and CDR2 YENEEA come from the germline V gene.

This clone was found a few times. The V call is TRBV18, the J call TRBJ1-5, with D maybe TRBD1 (6 bases). The CDR3 has 17 residues. Germline V gene lookup returns CDR1 KGHSH and CDR2 LQKENI. With 2 bases removed from V and 5 bases from J, the gap between germline ends came to 19 bases. This CDR3 reads CASSPNSPWTVDQPQHF. CDR3 DNA: TGTGCCAGCTCACCAAACTCTCCGTGGACAGTAGATCAGCCCCAGCATTTT.

This clone was seen a few times. The chain is built from TRBV2 and TRBJ1-2; maybe TRBD1 (5 bases). The V gene lost 2 bases and the J gene lost 5 bases, with 9 bases spanning the gap. Germline V gives CDR1 SNHLY, CDR2 FYNNEI. This CDR3 region has 13 residues. The CDR3 protein is CASSERQPYGYTF. DNA for the CDR3: TGTGCCAGCAGTGAAAGACAGCCGTATGGCTACACCTTC.

J is TRBJ2-5 and V is TRBV15, with 10 bases fitting TRBD1. The CDR3 loop spans 16 amino acids. V was clipped by 1 base and J by 2 bases; unmatched bases: 4. Germline lookup yields CDR1 LNHNV and CDR2 YYDKDF (reference sequence). CDR3 amino acids: CATSRGRQGAQETQYF. CDR3 coding DNA: TGTGCCACCAGCAGAGGCCGACAGGGGGCGCAAGAGACCCAGTACTTC. Drawing the rest from reference TRBV15 and TRBJ2-5, the complete variable domain is DAMVIQNPRYQVTQFGKPVTLSCSQTLNHNVMYWYQQKSSQAPKLLFHYYDKDFNNEADTPDNFQSRRPNTSFCFLDIRSPGLGDTAMYLCATSRGRQGAQETQYFGPGTRLLVL.